The source of this T cell receptor (beta chain) is a study of CD8 T cells in ankylosing spondylitis. From the 5' RACE reads, TCRdb called clonotypes with MiXCR, one entry per CDR3 protein. The sample shows more than 60,000 distinct CDR3 sequences, 6.2% of them seen only once. The CDR3 totals 15 residues. V lost 6 bases, J lost 9 bases, and 21 bases lay in between. In germline, CDR1 is ENHRY, CDR2 SYGVKD. The source material was synovial fluid, either unsorted or a sorted T cell fraction (not recorded which). The chain is built from TRBV10-3 and TRBJ2-1; maybe TRBD2 (5 bases). The source is a male donor with ankylosing spondylitis. The CDR3 loop reads CAIRKIGDRSSEQFF. In DNA, the CDR3 is TGTGCCATCAGGAAGATCGGGGATCGGTCGAGTGAGCAGTTCTTC.